The entry below describes one TCR beta chain. This record belongs to a study of blood T cell repertoires in COVID-19. Patients from Seattle were sampled longitudinally, starting during active infection. Per the germline V gene, CDR1 is SGHRS and CDR2 is YFSETQ. V was trimmed by 0 bases and J by 0 bases, leaving 9 bases between them. The CDR3 is 15 residues long. In the source study's methods: Estimation of nucleated cell counts was performed using reference gene primer amplification. Generated by immunoSEQ multiplex PCR, the TCRdb table keeps only in-frame clones and is missing some. V, J and clone size were drawn from that table, and D and trimming were deduced from the DNA. The sample includes around 60,000 clones, roughly 72% of them seen just once.

J is TRBJ1-1 and V is TRBV5-1; D perhaps matches TRBD1 (5 bases). The receptor was derived from a woman between 65 and 79 years old with COVID-19, enrolled during active disease. Sequenced sample: peripheral blood. CDR3: CASSLEQVLNTEAFF. In DNA form, the CDR3 reads TGCGCCAGCAGCTTGGAACAGGTGTTGAACACTGAAGCTTTCTTT.